The 21 T cell receptor beta chains presented below share a single source sample, sequenced in a study of blood T cell repertoires in COVID-19. Data came from immunoSEQ multiplex PCR; TCRdb stores just in-frame clones and leaves some out. The sample holds around 380,000 clones, roughly 80% seen once. The sequencing sample was made of peripheral blood. These receptors all stem from a human donor with acute or convalescent COVID-19. The donor label of this sample is uncertain.

This chain links TRBV6-4 with TRBJ1-4; D call uncertain. The V end lost 0 bases, the J end lost 0 bases, and 17 bases lay between the germline ends. The CDR3 extends over 19 amino acids. Per the germline V gene, CDR1 is MRHNA and CDR2 is SNTAGT. The CDR3 DNA follows: TGTGCCAGCAGTGACTCCGGCGCCCGGCCCCTAGCAACTAATGAAAAACTGTTTTTT. Translated, it gives CASSDSGARPLATNEKLFF.

The CDR3: CAWWSNTEAFF. The CDR3 DNA is TGTGCCTGGTGGAGTAACACTGAAGCTTTCTTT. The V call is TRBV30, the J call TRBJ1-1; D is unresolved. The ends were cut back, 5 bases at V and 2 bases at J, with 6 bases in the middle. CDR1 is GTSNPN and CDR2 is SVGIG in the germline V gene (reference sequence). This CDR3 region has 11 residues. The variable domain in full, completed from reference TRBV30 and TRBJ1-1, reads SQTIHQWPATLVQPVGSPLSLECTVEGTSNPNLYWYRQAAGRGLQLLFYSVGIGQISSEVPQNLSASRPQDRQFILSSKKLLLSDSGFYLCAWWSNTEAFFGQGTRLTVV.

The chain couples TRBV4-2 to TRBJ2-6; D call uncertain. Germline CDR1 is LGHNA and CDR2 is YNFKEQ. Trimming stripped 0 bases from V and 0 bases from J, with 9 bases between. This CDR3 has 17 amino acids. CDR3 DNA: TGTGCCAGCAGCCAAGATGGTACGGTCTCTGGGGCCAACGTCCTGACTTTC. Its translation is CASSQDGTVSGANVLTF.

Details on this clone: Within the sample, other DNA sequences also encode this same CDR3. The chain carries TRBV6-5 and TRBJ1-2; 8 bases match TRBD1. Germline V gene sequence: CDR1 MNHEY, CDR2 SVGAGI. V trimming: 5 bases; J trimming: 3 bases; junction bases outside the gene matches: 2. This CDR3 has 13 residues. CDR3 bases: TGTGCCAGCAGTCCGACAGGGGACTATGGCTACACCTTC. Translation gives CASSPTGDYGYTF.

The chain is built from TRBV11-2 and TRBJ2-2, with TRBD1 matching 8 bases. The J segment lost 1 base and the V segment lost 5 bases, leaving 3 bases of the junction unmatched. Germline V gene data show CDR1 as SGHAT and CDR2 as FQNNGV. The CDR3 length is 15 residues. CDR3 nucleotides: TGTGCCAGCAGCAAACAGGGGGGGAACACCGGGGAGCTGTTTTTT. Translating gives CASSKQGGNTGELFF. Full variable domain (outside the CDR3, taken from reference TRBV11-2 and TRBJ2-2): EAGVAQSPRYKIIEKRQSVAFWCNPISGHATLYWYQQILGQGPKLLIQFQNNGVVDDSQLPKDRFSAERLKGVDSTLKIQPAKLEDSAVYLCASSKQGGNTGELFFGEGSRLTVL.

V and J are TRBV4-1 and TRBJ1-3; 10 bases agree with TRBD1. This CDR3 contains 15 residues. The V and J ends lost 2 bases and 10 bases, in that order; junction bases with no gene match: 8. The germline gives CDR1 MGHRA, CDR2 YSYEKL. The CDR3 coding sequence is TGCGCCAGCAGCCAAACCGGGACAGGGGTCGGAACCATATATTTT. This gives the protein CASSQTGTGVGTIYF.

The CDR3 region is CASSVQGTNTEAFF. The CDR3 nucleotides are TGTGCCAGCAGTGTGCAGGGAACGAACACTGAAGCTTTCTTT. The J gene is TRBJ1-1, the V gene TRBV2; possible D gene TRBD1, 5 bases. The germline CDR1 and CDR2 sequences are SNHLY and FYNNEI. This CDR3 has 14 residues. The V gene lost 4 bases and the J gene lost 1 base, with 10 bases spanning the gap.

The chain links TRBV5-1 to TRBJ2-1, with D tentatively TRBD2 (6 bases). The CDR3 has 14 amino acids. Germline V gene sequence: CDR1 SGHRS, CDR2 YFSETQ. Trimming cost V 5 bases and J 8 bases, with 17 bases left between them. CDR3 bases: TGCGCCAGCAGTAGAGGAGGGCCAGGCGATGAGCAGTTCTTC. Protein sequence: CASSRGGPGDEQFF.

The rearrangement joins TRBV2 to TRBJ1-5; D gene uncertain. Germline V lookup: CDR1 SNHLY, CDR2 FYNNEI. The V and J ends lost 4 bases and 4 bases respectively, with 5 bases between them. The CDR3 loop spans 12 amino acids. CDR3 bases: TGTGCCAGCAGTGGTCAGAATCAGCCCCAGCATTTT. It yields the protein CASSGQNQPQHF.

The CDR3 reads CASSRREGLEAFF. As DNA, the CDR3 is TGTGCCAGCAGTCGCCGGGAAGGACTTGAAGCTTTCTTT. The rearrangement joins TRBV6-5 to TRBJ1-1; D ambiguous. The germline CDR1 and CDR2 sequences are MNHEY and SVGAGI. The CDR3 is 13 residues long. V lost 5 bases to trimming and J lost 7 bases, with 14 bases between them.

The genes are TRBV2 and TRBJ2-3; tentative D call: TRBD2 (6 bases). CDR3 size: 14 residues. Germline loops: CDR1 SNHLY, CDR2 FYNNEI. Trimming took off 8 bases at V and 5 bases at J, with 17 bases between the two ends. The CDR3 region is CASLERAYGDTQYF. DNA of the CDR3: TGTGCCAGCCTTGAGCGGGCGTATGGAGATACGCAGTATTTT.

V is TRBV5-1 and J is TRBJ1-1; 7 nucleotides align to TRBD1. CDR1 and CDR2 from the germline V gene are SGHRS and YFSETQ. J gave up 5 bases and V 4 bases, and 11 bases lay outside the gene matches. The CDR3 spans 15 residues. This chain's CDR3 is CASSRVAGGWTEAFF. The CDR3 DNA reads as TGCGCCAGCAGCCGTGTGGCAGGGGGGTGGACTGAAGCTTTCTTT. Filled out from reference TRBV5-1 and TRBJ1-1, the complete variable domain reads KAGVTQTPRYLIKTRGQQVTLSCSPISGHRSVSWYQQTPGQGLQFLFEYFSETQRNKGNFPGRFSGRQFSNSRSEMNVSTLELGDSALYLCASSRVAGGWTEAFFGQGTRLTVV.

This clone has a single count. The chain has TRBV7-8 and TRBJ1-1; 9 bases are a match to TRBD1. The CDR3 is made up of 16 amino acids. The germline V gene encodes CDR1 SGHVS and CDR2 FQNEAQ. J gave up 5 bases and V 1 base, and 8 bases lay outside the gene matches. CDR3 DNA sequence: TGTGCCAGCAGCTTAGAAGGGACAGGGCTTCGGACTGAAGCTTTCTTT. Translated, it gives CASSLEGTGLRTEAFF.

The CDR3: CASSSSGAGELFF. In DNA, the CDR3 is TGTGCCAGCAGCTCCTCAGGTGCCGGGGAGCTGTTTTTT. The J gene is TRBJ2-2, the V gene TRBV7-9, with D uncertain. The V gene's germline CDR1 is SEHNR and CDR2 FQNEAQ (reference sequence). Trimming removed 4 bases at V and 6 bases at J, with 9 bases between. The CDR3 is made up of 13 amino acids. Together with reference TRBV7-9 and TRBJ2-2, the CDR3 gives the full variable domain: DTGVSQNPRHKITKRGQNVTFRCDPISEHNRLYWYRQTLGQGPEFLTYFQNEAQLEKSRLLSDRFSAERPKGSFSTLEIQRTEQGDSAMYLCASSSSGAGELFFGEGSRLTVL.

The CDR3 reads CAASPVSGNSPLHF. Written as DNA, the CDR3 is TGTGCCGCCTCCCCCGTATCGGGTAATTCACCCCTCCACTTT. The gene calls are TRBV30 and TRBJ1-6; D ambiguous. The germline V and J ends were trimmed by 8 bases and 6 bases, with 17 bases remaining between them. The CDR3 runs 14 residues. CDR1 and CDR2 (germline): GTSNPN, SVGIG (reference sequence).

The chain has TRBV30 and TRBJ1-2, with D perhaps TRBD1 (5 bases). Deletions cut 2 bases from V and 12 bases from J, with 13 bases between. This CDR3 is 11 amino acids long. Germline CDR1 and CDR2: GTSNPN and SVGIG (reference sequence). The CDR3 coding sequence is TGTGCCTGGAGTTTGGCAGGGCGGAACACCTTC. Encoded protein: CAWSLAGRNTF.

J is TRBJ2-6 and V is TRBV29-1, with TRBD1 as a possible D gene (5 bases). The CDR3 length is 17 residues. Germline CDR1 is SQVTM and CDR2 is ANQGSEA. The V end lost 0 bases, the J end lost 5 bases, and 17 bases lay between the germline ends. In nucleotides, the CDR3 is TGCAGCGTTGAAGAGTCCAGGGAAGGAGATTGGGCCAACGTCCTGACTTTC. As protein: CSVEESREGDWANVLTF. The whole variable domain, remainder taken from reference TRBV29-1 and TRBJ2-6, is SAVISQKPSRDICQRGTSLTIQCQVDSQVTMMFWYRQQPGQSLTLIATANQGSEATYESGFVIDKFPISRPNLTFSTLTVSNMSPEDSSIYLCSVEESREGDWANVLTFGAGSRLTVL.

The rearrangement joins TRBV2 to TRBJ1-6; no reliable D call. The CDR3 consists of 14 residues. The V end was cut by 4 bases, the J end by 6 bases, with 10 bases between. Germline V CDR1 and CDR2: SNHLY, FYNNEI. CDR3 coding DNA: TGTGCCAGCAGTGTTACGGAGTTTAATTCACCCCTCCACTTT. Protein sequence: CASSVTEFNSPLHF.

DNA for the CDR3: TGTGCCAGCAGTTTTGGGGGGGCTGAAGCTTTCTTT. It yields the protein CASSFGGAEAFF. J is TRBJ1-1 and V is TRBV12-3 or TRBV12-4; D possibly corresponds to TRBD1 (5 bases). The V end lost 3 bases, the J end lost 6 bases, and 8 bases lay between the germline ends. The CDR3 consists of 12 residues.

This chain links TRBV20-1 with TRBJ1-1; a possible D gene is TRBD1 (5 bases). Germline values: CDR1 DFQATT, CDR2 SNEGSKA (reference sequence). The CDR3 sequence is 14 residues long. V gave up 3 bases and J gave up 1 base, with 12 bases separating them. This CDR3 is CSASTRTQNTEAFF. The DNA for the CDR3 is TGCAGTGCTAGTACGAGGACACAGAACACTGAAGCTTTCTTT.

A word on this clone: At the DNA level, this CDR3 is encoded by other sequences in the same sample as well. The gene calls are TRBV5-1 and TRBJ2-2, with D possibly TRBD1 on 7 matching bases. Looked up from germline, CDR1 is SGHRS and CDR2 is YFSETQ. The CDR3 sequence is 16 residues long. Trimming stripped 4 bases from V and 0 bases from J, with 13 bases between. CDR3 in amino acids: CASSPGGTANTGELFF. CDR3 DNA sequence: TGCGCCAGCAGCCCCGGCGGGACAGCGAACACCGGGGAGCTGTTTTTT.